A selection of T cell receptor beta chains follows, all from one sample in a study of post-analysis software for immune sequencing data. In TCRdb, the PCR reads were re-called with MiXCR into one record per CDR3 protein. Here the sample spans 350,000 to 500,000 distinct CDR3 sequences, 30% to 40% being singletons. Sequencing was performed on blood. The receptors stem from a girl aged 2 to 10 with multiple sclerosis. Each CDR3 is given with its conserved first and last residue. The order of the fields is V gene, clone size, J gene, D gene, CDR3 DNA, CDR3 protein. A D gene is named only where the DNA matches it firmly. For some rows the clone size is stated as once, few or many, or as a class when expanded; others skip it.

TRBV6-5	few	TRBJ2-3	TRBD1	TGTGCCAGCAGTCCCGACAGGGGGAATACGCAGTATTTT	CASSPDRGNTQYF
TRBV5-6	few	TRBJ2-7	NA	TGTGCCAGCAGCTTGGACAGTTGGTCCTACGAGCAGTACTTC	CASSLDSWSYEQYF
TRBV7-2	NA	TRBJ2-3	NA	TGTGCCAGCAGCTTAAAAGGGCGAGCTAGCACAGATACGCAGTATTTT	CASSLKGRASTDTQYF
TRBV27	NA	TRBJ2-1	TRBD2	TGTGCCAGCGGAGGGACTAGCGGGTATTACAATGAGCAGTTCTTC	CASGGTSGYYNEQFF
TRBV20-1	NA	TRBJ2-3	NA	TGCAGTGCTAGTCCGGGTCCTTTCTACACAGATACGCAGTATTTT	CSASPGPFYTDTQYF
TRBV18	NA	TRBJ2-3	NA	TGTGCCAGCTCACCAACACAAAACACAGATACGCAGTATTTT	CASSPTQNTDTQYF
TRBV7-6	once	TRBJ2-3	NA	TGTGCCAGCAGCTTAGCGGCCCCGAACTTAGGAGATACGCAGTATTTT	CASSLAAPNLGDTQYF
TRBV20-1	NA	TRBJ2-1	TRBD2	TGCAGTTACACCGGGACTAGCGGTTACAATGAGCAGTTCTTC	CSYTGTSGYNEQFF
TRBV29-1	NA	TRBJ2-1	NA	TGCAGCGTTGACTTGGACGAGGGCGTCTACAATGGGCAGTTCTTC	CSVDLDEGVYNGQFF
TRBV6-6	few	TRBJ1-2	NA	TGTGCCAGCAGTTACTCCTTCCCGCTGTTTTGGTATGGCTACACCTTC	CASSYSFPLFWYGYTF